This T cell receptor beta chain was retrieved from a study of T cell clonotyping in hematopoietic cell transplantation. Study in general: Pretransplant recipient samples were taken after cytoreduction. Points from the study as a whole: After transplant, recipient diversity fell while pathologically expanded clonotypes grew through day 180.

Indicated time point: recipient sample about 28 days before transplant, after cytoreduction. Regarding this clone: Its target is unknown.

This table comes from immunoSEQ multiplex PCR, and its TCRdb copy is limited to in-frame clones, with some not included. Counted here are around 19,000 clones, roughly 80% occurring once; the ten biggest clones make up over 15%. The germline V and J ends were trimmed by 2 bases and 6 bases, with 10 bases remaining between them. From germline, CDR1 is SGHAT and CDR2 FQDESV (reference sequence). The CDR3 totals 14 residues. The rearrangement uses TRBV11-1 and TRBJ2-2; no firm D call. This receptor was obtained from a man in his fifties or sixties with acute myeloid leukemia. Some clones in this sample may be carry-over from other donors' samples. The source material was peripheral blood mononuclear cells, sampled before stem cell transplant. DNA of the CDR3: TGTGCCAGCAGCTTACTGTCCGGTCCCGGGGAGCTGTTTTTT. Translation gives CASSLLSGPGELFF.